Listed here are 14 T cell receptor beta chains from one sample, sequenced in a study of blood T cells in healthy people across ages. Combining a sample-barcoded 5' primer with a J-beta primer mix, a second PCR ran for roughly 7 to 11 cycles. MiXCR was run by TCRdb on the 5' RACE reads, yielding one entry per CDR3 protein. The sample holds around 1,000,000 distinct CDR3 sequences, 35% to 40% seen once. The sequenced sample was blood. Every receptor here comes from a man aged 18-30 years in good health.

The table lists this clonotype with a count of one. CDR3 in amino acids: CASSFTGKGYNEQFF. The CDR3 DNA reads TGTGCCAGCAGCTTTACAGGGAAAGGCTACAATGAGCAGTTCTTC. The J gene is TRBJ2-1, the V gene TRBV11-1; tentative D call: TRBD1 (6 bases). V lost 3 bases and J 3 bases, leaving 12 bases between the germline ends. The CDR3 covers 15 residues. CDR1 is SGHAT, CDR2 FQDESV, per germline (reference sequence).

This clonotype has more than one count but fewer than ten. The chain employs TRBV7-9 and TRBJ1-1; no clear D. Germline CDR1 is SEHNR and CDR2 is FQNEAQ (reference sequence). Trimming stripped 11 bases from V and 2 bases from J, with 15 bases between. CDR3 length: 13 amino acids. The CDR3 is CASERLGNTEAFF. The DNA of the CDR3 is TGTGCCTCCGAACGACTGGGCAACACTGAAGCTTTCTTT.

In nucleotides, the CDR3 is TGTGCCAGCAGCCTAATCAAACCGGGACTAGCGGGGGAAAACTACAATGAGCAGTTCTTC. Amino acids: CASSLIKPGLAGENYNEQFF. V is TRBV5-5 and J is TRBJ2-1; 14 bases align to TRBD2. The germline CDR1 and CDR2 sequences are SGHKS and YYEKEE (reference sequence). Germline trimming cut 4 bases from V and 3 bases from J; bases unmatched to any gene: 15. The CDR3 is made up of 20 amino acids.

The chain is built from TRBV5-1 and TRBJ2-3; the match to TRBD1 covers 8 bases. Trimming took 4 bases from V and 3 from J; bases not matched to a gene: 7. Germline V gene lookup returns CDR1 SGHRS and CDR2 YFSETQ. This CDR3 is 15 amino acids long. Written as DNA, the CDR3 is TGCGCCAGCAGCGCAGGACAGGGTAATACAGATACGCAGTATTTT. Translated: CASSAGQGNTDTQYF.

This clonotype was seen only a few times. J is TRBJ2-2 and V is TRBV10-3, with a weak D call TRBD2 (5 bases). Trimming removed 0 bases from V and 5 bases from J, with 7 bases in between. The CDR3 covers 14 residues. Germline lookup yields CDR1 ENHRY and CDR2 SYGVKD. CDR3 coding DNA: TGTGCCATCAGTGAGTCACTAGGTACCGGGGAGCTGTTTTTT. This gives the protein CAISESLGTGELFF.

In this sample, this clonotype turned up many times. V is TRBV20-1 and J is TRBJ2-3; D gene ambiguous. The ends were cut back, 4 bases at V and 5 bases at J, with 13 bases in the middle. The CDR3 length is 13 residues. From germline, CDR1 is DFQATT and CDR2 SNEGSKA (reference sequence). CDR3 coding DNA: TGCAGTGCTATAACGGTGGTCGGAGATACGCAGTATTTT. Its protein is CSAITVVGDTQYF.

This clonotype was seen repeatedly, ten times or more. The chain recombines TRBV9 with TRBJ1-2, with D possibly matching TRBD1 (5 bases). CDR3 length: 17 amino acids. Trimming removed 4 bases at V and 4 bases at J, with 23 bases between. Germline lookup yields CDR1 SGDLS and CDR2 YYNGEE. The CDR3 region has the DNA TGTGCCAGCAGCCCCTACGACAGTCGGACTAATATCTATGGCTACACCTTC. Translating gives CASSPYDSRTNIYGYTF.

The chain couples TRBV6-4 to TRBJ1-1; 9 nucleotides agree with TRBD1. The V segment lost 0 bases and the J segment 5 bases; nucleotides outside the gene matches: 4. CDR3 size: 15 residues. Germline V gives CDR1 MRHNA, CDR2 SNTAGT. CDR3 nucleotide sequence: TGTGCCAGCAGTGACTCGACAGGGGGGAGGACTGAAGCTTTCTTT. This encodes CASSDSTGGRTEAFF.

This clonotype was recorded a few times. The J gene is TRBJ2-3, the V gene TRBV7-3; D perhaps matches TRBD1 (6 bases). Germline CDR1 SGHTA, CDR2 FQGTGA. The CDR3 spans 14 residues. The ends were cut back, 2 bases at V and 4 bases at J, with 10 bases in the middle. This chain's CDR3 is CASSLDRSADTQYF. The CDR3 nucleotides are TGTGCCAGCAGCTTAGACAGGAGCGCAGATACGCAGTATTTT.

CDR3 in DNA: TGTGCCAGCAGTACCGCGGGGGGGGGCACTGAAGCTTTCTTT. It encodes CASSTAGGGTEAFF. V usage is TRBV12-3 or TRBV12-4 and J usage is TRBJ1-1; the D gene is possibly TRBD1 (5 bases). The length of the CDR3 is 14 residues. Trimming cost V 5 bases and J 4 bases, with 14 bases left between them.

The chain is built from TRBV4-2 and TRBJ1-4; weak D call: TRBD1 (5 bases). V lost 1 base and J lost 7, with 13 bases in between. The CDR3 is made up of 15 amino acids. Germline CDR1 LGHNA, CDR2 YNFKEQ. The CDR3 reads CASSQVEQGREKLFF. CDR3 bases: TGTGCCAGCAGCCAAGTGGAGCAGGGTCGTGAAAAACTGTTTTTT.

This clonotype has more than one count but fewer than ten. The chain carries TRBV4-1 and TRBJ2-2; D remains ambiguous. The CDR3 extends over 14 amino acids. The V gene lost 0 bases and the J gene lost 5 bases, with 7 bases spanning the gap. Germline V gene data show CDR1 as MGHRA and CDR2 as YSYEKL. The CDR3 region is CASSQDFETGELFF. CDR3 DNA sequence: TGCGCCAGCAGCCAAGATTTCGAGACCGGGGAGCTGTTTTTT.

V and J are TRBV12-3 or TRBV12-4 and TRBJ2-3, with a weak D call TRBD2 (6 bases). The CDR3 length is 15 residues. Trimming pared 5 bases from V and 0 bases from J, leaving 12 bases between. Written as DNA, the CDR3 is TGTGCCAGCAGTCGCACGGGGGTTAGCACAGATACGCAGTATTTT. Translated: CASSRTGVSTDTQYF.

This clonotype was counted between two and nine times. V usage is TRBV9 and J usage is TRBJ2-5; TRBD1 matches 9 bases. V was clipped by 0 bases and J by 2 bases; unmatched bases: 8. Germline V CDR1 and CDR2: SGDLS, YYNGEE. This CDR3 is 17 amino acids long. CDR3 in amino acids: CASSVGGGQGSQETQYF. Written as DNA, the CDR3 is TGTGCCAGCAGCGTAGGTGGAGGACAGGGGTCTCAAGAGACCCAGTACTTC.